This TCR beta chain was found in a study of blood T cell repertoires in COVID-19. Study-wide background: In each case, the material was cDNA or gDNA derived from T cells, B-cell-depleted T cells, or PBMCs.

Germline V CDR1 and CDR2: MNHEY, SMNVEV (reference sequence). V lost 2 bases to trimming and J lost 8 bases, with 18 bases between them. This CDR3 has 16 residues. Per the original methods: Counts of nucleated cells, estimated from reference gene primer amplification, were obtained. TCRdb keeps only in-frame clones here, not all; method: immunoSEQ multiplex PCR. From that table come the V and J calls and clone size; the DNA was used to work out D and trimming. The repertoire holds 90,000 to 130,000 clones, with 65% to 80% as singletons. This clone was seen a handful of times. The source is a woman aged 55-69 years with acute or convalescent COVID-19. Sequencing was performed on peripheral blood. This chain joins TRBV27 and TRBJ1-4; D might be TRBD1 (5 bases). The CDR3 spells CASSLAWTSWGEKLFF. Written as DNA, the CDR3 is TGTGCCAGCAGTTTAGCCTGGACAAGTTGGGGAGAAAAACTGTTTTTT.